The 2 T cell receptor beta chains reported below all come from one sample, sequenced in a study of Ad26.COV2.S vaccination and SARS-CoV-2 variants. Treatment indicated: around 19 received Ad26.COV2.S at low or high dose, single or two shots; about five received placebo; per-sample allocation not given. The study sampled participants on day 63 after the first vaccine or placebo injection. Repertoires were generated with immunoSEQ multiplex PCR, while TCRdb's copy carries only in-frame clones and drops some. Altogether hundreds of thousands of clones are present, 80% to 90% being singletons, with the ten largest covering roughly 3.3%. Sequenced material: peripheral blood, taken in a trial of Ad26.COV2.S vaccine versus placebo. The receptors were gathered from a person aged 18-60 years who received the Ad26.COV2.S COVID-19 vaccine or a placebo.

The V call is TRBV5-1, the J call TRBJ1-4, with TRBD1 as a possible D gene (5 bases). The CDR3 covers 14 residues. Between the trimmed V and J ends, which lost 3 bases and 4 bases, there was a span of 10 bases. The germline CDR1 and CDR2 sequences are SGHRS and YFSETQ. CDR3 bases: TGCGCCAGCAGCTGGGGACTGAGTAATGAAAAACTGTTTTTT. This sequence encodes CASSWGLSNEKLFF.

This clone has just one count. The gene calls are TRBV19 and TRBJ1-2; 9 bases are a match to TRBD1. The length of the CDR3 is 17 residues. Per germline, CDR1 LNHDA and CDR2 SQIVND (reference sequence). Trimming took 3 bases from V and 3 from J; bases not matched to a gene: 11. The CDR3 nucleotides read TGTGCCAGTAGTATCTTTGGACAGGGGATTTTGGACTATGGCTACACCTTC. Translation gives CASSIFGQGILDYGYTF.